The present entry profiles one T cell receptor beta chain with its context. The data derive from a study of chronic HIV infection and antiretroviral therapy. V lost 6 bases and J lost 5, with 23 bases in between. The CDR3 is 17 residues long. TCRdb re-derived calls from the 5' RACE reads in MiXCR, one entry per CDR3 protein. Found here are tens of thousands of distinct CDR3 sequences, over 7% of them singletons; the top ten hold about 2.5%. Sample: peripheral blood. The chain combines TRBV12-3 or TRBV12-4 with TRBJ1-5, with a weak D call TRBD1 (5 bases). The TCR sequence derives from an adult who had HIV and had not received antiretroviral therapy, or was an uninfected healthy control (not recorded which). CDR3 nucleotide sequence: TGTGCCAGCAGCTCCCCGGGGGGGTCCCCGGCCGATCAGCCCCAGCATTTT. This sequence encodes CASSSPGGSPADQPQHF.